This T cell receptor beta chain was found in a study of identical twins. TCRdb recomputed calls from the 5' RACE reads with MiXCR, one row per CDR3 protein. The sample lists 1.5 million to 2 million distinct CDR3 sequences, about 32% occurring once. The V and J ends lost 0 bases and 4 bases respectively, with 12 bases between them. Germline V gives CDR1 DFQATT, CDR2 SNEGSKA (reference sequence). The CDR3 has 14 amino acids. The rearrangement links TRBV20-1 to TRBJ1-1; D not certain. The specimen sequenced was cord blood. The receptor was derived from a newborn girl in good health. The CDR3 sequence: CSARDWQISTEAFF. As DNA, the CDR3 is TGCAGTGCTAGAGATTGGCAGATTAGCACTGAAGCTTTCTTT.